The 9 T cell receptor beta chains presented below share a single source sample, sequenced in a study of blood T cell repertoires in COVID-19. Assay used: immunoSEQ multiplex PCR; TCRdb lists only in-frame clones, some missing. Of approximately 140,000 clones in the sample, around four fifths were seen once. Material: peripheral blood. The receptor set was obtained from a woman in her thirties or forties with active or convalescent COVID-19.

CDR3 sequence (DNA): TGTGCCAGCAGTTCCAGTAACACCGGGGAGCTGTTTTTT. Translating gives CASSSSNTGELFF. J is TRBJ2-2 and V is TRBV28, with D hard to call. CDR1 MDHEN and CDR2 SYDVKM come from the germline V gene. The CDR3 contains 13 residues. Deletions cut 4 bases from V and 2 bases from J, with 5 bases between.

The chain is built from TRBV28 and TRBJ1-2; 8 nucleotides line up with TRBD1. The V gene's germline CDR1 is MDHEN and CDR2 SYDVKM. This CDR3 is 16 amino acids long. Unmatched junction bases numbered 16, after V lost 6 bases and J lost 7 bases. The CDR3 here is CASSPLSRGQASGYTF. Here the CDR3 DNA reads TGTGCCAGCAGCCCCCTCTCAAGGGGACAGGCTTCTGGCTACACCTTC.

This sequence joins TRBV9 and TRBJ1-2, with a tentative D call TRBD1 (5 bases). Germline lookup yields CDR1 SGDLS and CDR2 YYNGEE. This CDR3 is built from 14 residues. V was trimmed by 7 bases and J by 3 bases, leaving 16 bases between them. The CDR3 DNA is TGTGCCAGCTCCCCGGGGGATGATGACTATGGCTACACCTTC. Amino acid sequence: CASSPGDDDYGYTF.

The chain links TRBV28 to TRBJ2-7; 9 bases match TRBD2. V lost 5 bases, J lost 4 bases, and 15 bases stayed unmatched. Looked up from germline, CDR1 is MDHEN and CDR2 is SYDVKM. This CDR3 has 17 residues. The CDR3 here is CASSLPVGAGGHYEQYF. CDR3 bases: TGTGCCAGCAGTCTACCCGTCGGAGCGGGGGGTCATTACGAGCAGTACTTC.

The chain joins TRBV7-9 to TRBJ1-2; the match to TRBD1 covers 10 bases. CDR1 and CDR2 (germline): SEHNR, FQNEAQ (reference sequence). V gave up 5 bases and J gave up 7 bases; unmatched junction bases: 16. The CDR3 runs to 17 residues. The CDR3 region is CASSPGGPGTGVTGYTF. CDR3 DNA: TGTGCCAGCAGCCCCGGAGGCCCTGGGACAGGGGTGACTGGCTACACCTTC.

The chain joins TRBV19 to TRBJ2-7, with TRBD1 matching over 8 bases. V lost 5 bases and J lost 7; bases outside the gene matches: 13. Germline V lookup: CDR1 LNHDA, CDR2 SQIVND (reference sequence). The CDR3 consists of 15 residues. The CDR3 loop is CASSPTPDREEEQYF. CDR3 DNA: TGTGCCAGTAGTCCTACCCCGGACAGGGAGGAGGAGCAGTACTTC.

The chain uses TRBV15 and TRBJ2-1; 9 positions agree with TRBD1. V was pared by 3 bases and J by 2 bases, with 11 bases of the junction left unmatched. Germline lookup yields CDR1 LNHNV and CDR2 YYDKDF (reference sequence). The CDR3 consists of 18 residues. CDR3 region: CATSSPARWTGAYNEQFF. The DNA for the CDR3 is TGTGCCACCAGCAGTCCGGCAAGATGGACAGGGGCCTACAATGAGCAGTTCTTC.

In its sample, this clone was seen once. This rearrangement joins TRBV10-3 to TRBJ1-4, with 7 bases fitting TRBD1. V trimming: 5 bases; J trimming: 4 bases; junction bases outside the gene matches: 4. This CDR3 has 14 amino acids. The germline CDR1 and CDR2 sequences are ENHRY and SYGVKD. The CDR3: CAISPGQSNEKLFF. The CDR3 nucleotides read TGTGCCATCAGTCCGGGACAGAGTAATGAAAAACTGTTTTTT.

Turning to this clone: Within the sample, other DNA sequences also encode this same CDR3. This chain joins TRBV11-2 and TRBJ2-1, with 7 bases that match TRBD2. Per the germline V gene, CDR1 is SGHAT and CDR2 is FQNNGV. The CDR3 totals 15 residues. The V segment lost 5 bases and the J segment 0 bases; nucleotides outside the gene matches: 4. CDR3 residues: CASSPSGGSYNEQFF. Here the CDR3 DNA reads TGTGCCAGCAGCCCTAGCGGAGGCTCCTACAATGAGCAGTTCTTC.